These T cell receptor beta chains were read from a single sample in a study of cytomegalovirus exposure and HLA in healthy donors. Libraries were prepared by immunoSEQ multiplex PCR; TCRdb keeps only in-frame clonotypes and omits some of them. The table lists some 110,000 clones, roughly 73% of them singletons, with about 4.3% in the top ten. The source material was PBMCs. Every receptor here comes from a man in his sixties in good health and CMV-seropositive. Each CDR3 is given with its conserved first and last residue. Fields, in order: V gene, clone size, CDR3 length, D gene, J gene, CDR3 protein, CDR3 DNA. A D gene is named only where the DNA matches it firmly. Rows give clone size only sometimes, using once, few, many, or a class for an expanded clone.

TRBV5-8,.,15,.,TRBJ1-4,CASSLGQGTNEKLFF,TGTGCCAGCAGCTTGGGGCAGGGAACTAATGAAAAACTGTTTTTT
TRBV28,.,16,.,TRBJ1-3,CASSLWEGRSGNTIYF,TGTGCCAGCAGTTTATGGGAGGGAAGGTCTGGAAACACCATATATTTT
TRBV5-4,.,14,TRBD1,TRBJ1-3,CASSADRGLNTIYF,TGTGCCAGCAGCGCTGACAGGGGACTAAACACCATATATTTT
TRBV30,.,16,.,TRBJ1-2,CAWSVETGPRPYGYTF,TGTGCCTGGAGTGTGGAGACAGGACCCCGTCCCTATGGCTACACCTTC
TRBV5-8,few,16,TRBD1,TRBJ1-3,CASSLRQGPSGNTIYF,TGTGCCAGCAGCTTAAGACAGGGACCCTCTGGAAACACCATATATTTT
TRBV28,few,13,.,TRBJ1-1,CASSFTLNTEAFF,TGTGCCAGCAGTTTCACATTGAACACTGAAGCTTTCTTT
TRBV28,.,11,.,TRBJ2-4,CASSGTFIQYF,TGTGCCAGCAGTGGGACATTCATTCAGTACTTC
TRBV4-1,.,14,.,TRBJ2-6,CASSQTTGANVLTF,TGCGCCAGCAGCCAGACTACGGGGGCCAACGTCCTGACTTTC
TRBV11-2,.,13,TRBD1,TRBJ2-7,CASSGQGVYEQYF,TGTGCCAGCAGCGGACAGGGTGTCTACGAGCAGTACTTC
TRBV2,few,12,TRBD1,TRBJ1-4,CASRGTEVVQFF,TGTGCCAGCAGGGGGACAGAGGTGGTTCAGTTTTTT
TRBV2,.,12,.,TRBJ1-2,CASSGDSSGYTF,TGTGCCAGCAGTGGAGATAGTAGCGGCTACACCTTC
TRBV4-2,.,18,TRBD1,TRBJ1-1,CASSQDLFSDRVNTEAFF,TGTGCCAGCAGCCAAGACCTTTTTTCAGACAGGGTAAACACTGAAGCTTTCTTT
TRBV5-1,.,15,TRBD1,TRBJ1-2,CASSLLTGGMDGYTF,TGCGCCAGCAGCTTACTGACAGGGGGCATGGATGGCTACACCTTC
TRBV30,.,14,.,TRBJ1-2,CAWRDIRGNYGYTF,TGTGCCTGGAGAGATATCCGGGGTAACTATGGCTACACCTTC
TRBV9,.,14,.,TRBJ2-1,CASSVAPGDNEQFF,TGTGCCAGCAGCGTAGCCCCAGGGGACAATGAGCAGTTCTTC
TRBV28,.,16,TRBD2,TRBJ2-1,CASGWGGGDSYNEQFF,TGTGCCAGCGGATGGGGCGGGGGGGACTCCTACAATGAGCAGTTCTTC
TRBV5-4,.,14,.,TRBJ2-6,CASSFGPGANVLTF,TGTGCCAGCAGCTTTGGGCCTGGGGCCAACGTCCTGACTTTC
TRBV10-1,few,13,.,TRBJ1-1,CASRHDSNTEAFF,TGCGCCAGCAGACACGACTCGAACACTGAAGCTTTCTTT
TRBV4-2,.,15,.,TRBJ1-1,CASSQGWAVNTEAFF,TGTGCCAGCAGCCAAGGTTGGGCAGTGAACACTGAAGCTTTCTTT
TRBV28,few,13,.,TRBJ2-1,CASSLAPLKRPFF,TGTGCCAGCAGTTTGGCCCCATTAAAGCGCCCGTTCTTC
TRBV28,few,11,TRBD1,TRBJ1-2,CASRTGYGYTF,TGTGCCAGCAGGACAGGGTATGGCTACACCTTC
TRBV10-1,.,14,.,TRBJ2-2,CASSESIGSGELFF,TGCGCCAGCAGTGAGTCAATTGGCTCCGGGGAGCTGTTTTTT
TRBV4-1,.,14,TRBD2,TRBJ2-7,CASSQDAGVSEQYF,TGCGCCAGCAGCCAAGACGCGGGGGTAAGCGAGCAGTACTTC
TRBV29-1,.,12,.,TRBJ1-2,CSVRNRAYGYTF,TGCAGCGTTAGAAACAGGGCCTATGGCTACACCTTC
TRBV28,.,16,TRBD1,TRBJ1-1,CASRLTSPGQGEEAFF,TGTGCCAGCAGATTGACTTCTCCGGGACAGGGCGAAGAAGCTTTCTTT
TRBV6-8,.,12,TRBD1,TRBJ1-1,CASSPGGTEAFF,TGTGCCAGCAGTCCAGGGGGGACTGAAGCTTTCTTT
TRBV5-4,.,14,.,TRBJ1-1,CASSPQTRNTEAFF,TGTGCCAGCAGCCCCCAGACAAGGAACACTGAAGCTTTCTTT
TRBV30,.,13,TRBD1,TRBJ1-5,CAWRGQGPQPQHF,TGTGCCTGGAGGGGACAGGGCCCCCAGCCCCAGCATTTT
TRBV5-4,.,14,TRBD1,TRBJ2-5,CASSLGTGRETQYF,TGTGCCAGCAGCTTGGGGACAGGGAGAGAGACCCAGTACTTC
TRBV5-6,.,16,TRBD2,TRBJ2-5,CASSLEVAGEQETQYF,TGTGCCAGCAGCTTGGAGGTAGCGGGGGAACAAGAGACCCAGTACTTC
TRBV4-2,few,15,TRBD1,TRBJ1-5,CASSRYVQGNQPQHF,TGTGCCAGCAGCCGTTACGTACAGGGGAATCAGCCCCAGCATTTT
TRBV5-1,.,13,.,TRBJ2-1,CASSLGTNNEQFF,TGCGCCAGCAGTCTGGGGACAAACAATGAGCAGTTCTTC
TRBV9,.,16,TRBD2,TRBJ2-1,CASSVAGGTYYNEQFF,TGTGCCAGCAGCGTAGCGGGGGGGACCTACTACAATGAGCAGTTCTTC
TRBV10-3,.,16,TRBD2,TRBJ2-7,CAISTGGTDSSYEQYF,TGTGCCATCAGTACGGGGGGGACGGATTCCTCCTACGAGCAGTACTTC
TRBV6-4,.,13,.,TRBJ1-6,CASSDEANSPLHF,TGTGCCAGCAGTGACGAGGCTAATTCACCCCTCCACTTT
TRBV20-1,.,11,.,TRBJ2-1,CSASSWNEQFF,TGCAGTGCTAGTAGTTGGAATGAGCAGTTCTTC
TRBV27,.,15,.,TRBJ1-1,CASSFSGRFGTEAFF,TGTGCCAGCAGTTTCAGCGGGAGGTTCGGCACTGAAGCTTTCTTT
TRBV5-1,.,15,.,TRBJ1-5,CASSLAGQRDQPQHF,TGCGCCAGCAGCTTGGCCGGACAGCGAGATCAGCCCCAGCATTTT